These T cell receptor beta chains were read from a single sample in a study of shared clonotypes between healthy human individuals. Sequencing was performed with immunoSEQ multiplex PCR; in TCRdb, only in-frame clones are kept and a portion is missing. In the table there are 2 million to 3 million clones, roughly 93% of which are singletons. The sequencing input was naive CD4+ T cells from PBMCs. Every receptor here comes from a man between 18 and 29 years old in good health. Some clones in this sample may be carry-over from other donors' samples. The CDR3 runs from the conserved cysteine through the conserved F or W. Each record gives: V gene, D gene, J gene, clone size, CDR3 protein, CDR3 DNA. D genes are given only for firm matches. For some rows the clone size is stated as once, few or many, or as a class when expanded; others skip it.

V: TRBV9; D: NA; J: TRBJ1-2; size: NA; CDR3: CASSPDSYYGYTF; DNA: TGTGCCAGCAGCCCGGACAGCTACTATGGCTACACCTTC
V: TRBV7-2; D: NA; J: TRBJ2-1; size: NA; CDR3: CASSRSYNEQFF; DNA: TGTGCCAGCAGCCGCAGTTACAATGAGCAGTTCTTC
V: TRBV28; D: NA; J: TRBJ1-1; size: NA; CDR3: CASSFRYTEAFF; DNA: TGTGCCAGCAGTTTTAGGTATACTGAAGCTTTCTTT
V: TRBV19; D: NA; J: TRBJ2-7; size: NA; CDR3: CASSTQVGAHEQYF; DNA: TGTGCCAGTAGTACCCAGGTGGGGGCCCACGAGCAGTACTTC
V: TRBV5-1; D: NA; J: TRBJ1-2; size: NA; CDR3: CASSLGAGERDGYTF; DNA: TGCGCCAGCAGCTTGGGGGCAGGGGAAAGGGATGGCTACACCTTC
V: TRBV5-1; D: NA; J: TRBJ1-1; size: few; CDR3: CASSLVRGMDTEAFF; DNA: TGCGCCAGCAGCTTGGTCAGGGGTATGGACACTGAAGCTTTCTTT
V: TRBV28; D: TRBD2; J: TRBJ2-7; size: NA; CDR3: CASSSARAGAYEQYF; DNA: TGTGCCAGCAGTTCCGCCCGAGCGGGAGCCTACGAGCAGTACTTC
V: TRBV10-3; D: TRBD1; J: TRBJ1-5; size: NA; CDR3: CATQPGQANQPQHF; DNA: TGTGCCACCCAACCGGGACAGGCCAATCAGCCCCAGCATTTT
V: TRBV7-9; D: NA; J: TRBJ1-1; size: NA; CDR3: CASSLGESTEAFF; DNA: TGTGCCAGCAGCCTAGGTGAGTCCACTGAAGCTTTCTTT
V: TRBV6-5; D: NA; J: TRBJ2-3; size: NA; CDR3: CASSYSFLTDTQYF; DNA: TGTGCCAGCAGCTACTCCTTCCTCACAGATACGCAGTATTTT
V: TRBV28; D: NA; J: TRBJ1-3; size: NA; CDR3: CASSSRDHSGNTIYF; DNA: TGTGCCAGCTCCTCAAGGGATCATTCTGGAAACACCATATATTTT
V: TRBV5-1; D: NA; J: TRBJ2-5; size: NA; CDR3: CASSSGTIETQYF; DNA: TGCGCCAGCAGCTCCGGGACCATCGAGACCCAGTACTTC
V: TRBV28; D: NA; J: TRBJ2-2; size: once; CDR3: CASSFGGTETGELFF; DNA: TGTGCCAGCAGTTTTGGGGGGACCGAGACCGGGGAGCTGTTTTTT
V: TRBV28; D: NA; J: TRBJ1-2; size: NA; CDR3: CASSPGNYGYTF; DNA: TGTGCCAGCAGTCCAGGGAACTATGGCTACACCTTC
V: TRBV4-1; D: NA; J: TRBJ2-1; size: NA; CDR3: CASSQVGGASLNEQFF; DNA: TGCGCCAGCAGCCAAGTTGGCGGGGCCTCCCTCAATGAGCAGTTCTTC
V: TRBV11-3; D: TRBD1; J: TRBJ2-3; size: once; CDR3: CASSVSGTELTDTQYF; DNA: TGTGCCAGCAGCGTGTCCGGGACAGAGCTCACAGATACGCAGTATTTT
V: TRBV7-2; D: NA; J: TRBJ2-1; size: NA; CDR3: CASSLAGGAYNEQFF; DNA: TGTGCCAGCAGCTTAGCCGGGGGCGCATACAATGAGCAGTTCTTC
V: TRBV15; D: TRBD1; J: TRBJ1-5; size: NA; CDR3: CATGRGGEAQPQHF; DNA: TGTGCCACCGGAAGAGGGGGCGAGGCTCAGCCCCAGCATTTT
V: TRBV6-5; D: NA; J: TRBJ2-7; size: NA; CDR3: CASSYSTGPFEQYF; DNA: TGTGCCAGCAGTTACTCGACCGGGCCGTTCGAGCAGTACTTC
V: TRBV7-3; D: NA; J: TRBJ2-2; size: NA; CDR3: CASSLTGPTGELFF; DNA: TGTGCCAGCAGCTTAACGGGGCCCACCGGGGAGCTGTTTTTT
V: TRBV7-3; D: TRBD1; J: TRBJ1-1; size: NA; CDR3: CASSLNRGREAFF; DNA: TGTGCCAGCAGCTTAAACAGGGGGCGCGAAGCTTTCTTT
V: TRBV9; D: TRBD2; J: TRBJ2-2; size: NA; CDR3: CASSPRSRREIIPNTGELFF; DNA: TGTGCCAGCAGCCCCAGGTCAAGGCGGGAGATAATCCCGAACACCGGGGAGCTGTTTTTT